The clone carrying this T cell receptor beta chain was detected a few times. Its target is not known. These data are taken from a study of cytomegalovirus exposure and HLA in healthy donors. General study results and limits: Reports showed the classifier diagnosing cytomegalovirus status with high specificity and sensitivity. Later on, a genetic analysis was performed. It linked a missense variant in DCLRE1C with V- and J-gene trimming of TCR beta. After further analysis at a later stage, roughly 16,000 TCR beta sequences were associated with HLA alleles at 0.05 false discovery rate. Cytomegalovirus association was assigned to around 150 TCR beta chains.

PCR was performed using 60 Vbeta and 13 Jbeta primers. Method: immunoSEQ multiplex PCR; TCRdb's copy keeps in-frame clones and lacks some. The profile shows 150,000 to 200,000 clones, 70% to 75% of them singletons. This sequence originates from a man aged 18 to 29 in good health and CMV-seropositive. Sequenced material: PBMCs.

The CDR3 sequence: CASSQFGALGGETQYF. In nucleotides, the CDR3 is TGTGCCAGCAGCCAGTTTGGTGCCCTGGGAGGAGAGACCCAGTACTTC. This rearrangement joins TRBV4-2 to TRBJ2-5, with D perhaps matching TRBD2 (6 bases). The CDR3 consists of 16 residues. Trimming left V 3 bases short and J 4 bases short, with 18 bases between. Looked up from germline, CDR1 is LGHNA and CDR2 is YNFKEQ.